The next 17 T cell receptor beta chains were all read from a single sample in a study of CD8 T cells in Susac syndrome. An input of roughly 0.45 to 1 ug of RNA was subjected to reverse transcription using random hexamers. Each CDR3 protein is one row after TCRdb ran MiXCR on the immunoSEQ multiplex PCR reads. The table has about 120,000 distinct CDR3 sequences, 85% to 95% seen once. The source material was CD4+ T cells from PBMCs. The receptors shown here come from a human donor in good health.

This clonotype was observed once. The chain has TRBV3-1 and TRBJ2-7; D perhaps matches TRBD2 (5 bases). The V end was cut by 0 bases, the J end by 3 bases, with 12 bases between. CDR3 length: 15 residues. The V gene's germline CDR1 is LGHDT and CDR2 YNNKEL (reference sequence). The CDR3 coding sequence is TGTGCCAGCAGCCAAGAGCGGGCCTCTTACTACGAGCAGTACTTC. Protein sequence: CASSQERASYYEQYF.

The V gene is TRBV15, the J gene TRBJ1-5; D gene unclear. V lost 5 bases and J 11 bases, leaving 22 bases between the germline ends. CDR3 length: 15 residues. The germline CDR1 and CDR2 sequences are LNHNV and YYDKDF (reference sequence). CDR3 region: CATSSDINGDVAQHF. The CDR3 DNA reads as TGTGCCACCAGCTCTGACATAAATGGGGATGTGGCCCAGCATTTT.

This clonotype came up a few times. This rearrangement joins TRBV5-6 to TRBJ1-2, with TRBD1 matching 7 bases. The CDR3 totals 14 residues. Per germline, CDR1 SGHDT and CDR2 YYEEEE. V lost 4 bases, J lost 7 bases, and 10 bases stayed unmatched. In DNA, the CDR3 is TGTGCCAGCAGCCCCCGACAGGGATCCGGTGGCTACACCTTC. Residues: CASSPRQGSGGYTF. Filled out from reference TRBV5-6 and TRBJ1-2, the complete variable domain reads DAGVTQSPTHLIKTRGQQVTLRCSPKSGHDTVSWYQQALGQGPQFIFQYYEEEERQRGNFPDRFSGHQFPNYSSELNVNALLLGDSALYLCASSPRQGSGGYTFGSGTRLTVV.

This rearrangement joins TRBV5-8 to TRBJ1-1; 8 bases align to TRBD1. Per germline, CDR1 SGHTS and CDR2 YDEGEE. V lost 2 bases to trimming and J lost 4 bases; unmatched junction nucleotides: 4. CDR3 length: 14 residues. The CDR3 is CASSLQGGTTEAFF. CDR3 DNA sequence: TGTGCCAGCAGCTTACAGGGGGGGACCACTGAAGCTTTCTTT.

The genes are TRBV28 and TRBJ1-6; TRBD1 matches 8 bases. In germline, CDR1 is MDHEN, CDR2 SYDVKM. The CDR3 consists of 16 residues. The J segment lost 7 bases and the V segment lost 5 bases, leaving 10 bases of the junction unmatched. The CDR3 sequence is CASSMINRGRNSPLHF. Written as DNA, the CDR3 is TGTGCCAGCAGTATGATCAACAGGGGGAGGAATTCACCCCTCCACTTT. The complete variable domain, with remaining parts taken from reference TRBV28 and TRBJ1-6, reads DVKVTQSSRYLVKRTGEKVFLECVQDMDHENMFWYRQDPGLGLRLIYFSYDVKMKEKGDIPEGYSVSREKKERFSLILESASTNQTSMYLCASSMINRGRNSPLHFGNGTRLTVT.

The V call is TRBV11-1, the J call TRBJ1-5, with 8 bases that match TRBD1. Germline V gene lookup returns CDR1 SGHAT and CDR2 FQDESV (reference sequence). V gave up 1 base and J gave up 4 bases; unmatched junction bases: 18. The CDR3 consists of 20 residues. The CDR3 DNA is TGTGCCAGCAGCTTAGTCTTCGGACAGGGCCGGGATTTATCAAATCAGCCCCAGCATTTT. Translation gives CASSLVFGQGRDLSNQPQHF.

The genes are TRBV6-2 or TRBV6-3 and TRBJ1-1; 7 nucleotides match TRBD1. With V trimmed by 11 bases and J by 1 base, 10 bases remained unmatched. Germline V CDR1 and CDR2: MNHEY, SVGEGT. The CDR3 is made up of 14 amino acids. The CDR3 loop is CASQRWTGNTEAFF. The CDR3 DNA sequence: TGTGCCTCCCAAAGGTGGACAGGGAACACTGAAGCTTTCTTT.

The chain uses TRBV3-1 and TRBJ1-2; 8 bases map to TRBD1. The CDR3 runs 16 residues. CDR1 LGHDT and CDR2 YNNKEL come from the germline V gene (reference sequence). V shed 4 bases, J shed 4 bases, and the junction held 11 bases outside the gene matches. CDR3 residues: CASSPTRQGFGYGYTF. In DNA, the CDR3 is TGTGCCAGCAGCCCAACCCGACAGGGGTTTGGCTATGGCTACACCTTC.

J is TRBJ2-1 and V is TRBV29-1; D possibly uses TRBD1 or TRBD2 (5 bases each). This CDR3 is built from 14 residues. Germline CDR1 SQVTM, CDR2 ANQGSEA. With 6 bases removed from V and 4 bases from J, the gap between germline ends came to 16 bases. The CDR3 region is CSVEGGAGYNEQFF. In nucleotides, the CDR3 is TGCAGCGTCGAGGGCGGAGCAGGGTACAATGAGCAGTTCTTC.

The V and J genes are TRBV9 and TRBJ1-6; D unclear. The germline CDR1 and CDR2 sequences are SGDLS and YYNGEE. There are 14 residues in the CDR3. Trimming took 4 bases from V and 10 from J, leaving 15 bases between them. In DNA form, the CDR3 reads TGTGCCAGCAGCCCGGAGGGCGACGGGTCACCCCTCCACTTT. Protein sequence: CASSPEGDGSPLHF.

The CDR3 DNA reads TGCAGCTTGTTGCCAAGCGGAAAAGAGACCCAGTACTTC. Translating gives CSLLPSGKETQYF. The chain couples TRBV29-1 to TRBJ2-5; a possible D gene is TRBD2 (5 bases). Per the germline V gene, CDR1 is SQVTM and CDR2 is ANQGSEA. V was cut by 8 bases and J by 3 bases, with 16 bases left in between. The CDR3 covers 13 residues.

This clonotype has just one count. The J gene is TRBJ2-2, the V gene TRBV2, with D possibly TRBD1 on 6 matching bases. CDR1 and CDR2 from the germline V gene are SNHLY and FYNNEI. V was cut by 7 bases and J by 1 base, with 10 bases left in between. The CDR3 contains 14 residues. DNA for the CDR3: TGTGCCAGCAACCTGGACAGGAACACCGGGGAGCTGTTTTTT. It codes for CASNLDRNTGELFF.

This chain uses TRBV6-2 or TRBV6-3 with TRBJ2-7; 7 bases line up with TRBD2. V was pared by 6 bases and J by 0 bases, with 14 bases of the junction left unmatched. The CDR3 length is 17 residues. The V gene's germline CDR1 is MNHEY and CDR2 SVGEGT. The CDR3 sequence: CASRPPFSGAVSYEQYF. The CDR3 nucleotides are TGTGCCAGCAGGCCTCCCTTCAGCGGGGCGGTCTCCTACGAGCAGTACTTC.

The chain has TRBV27 and TRBJ1-2; 9 nucleotides align to TRBD1. Germline V lookup: CDR1 MNHEY, CDR2 SMNVEV (reference sequence). This CDR3 has 17 residues. J was trimmed by 5 bases and V by 7 bases; bases with no gene match: 17. The CDR3 region is CASTLRQGGVSTYGYTF. In nucleotides, the CDR3 is TGTGCCAGCACCCTACGACAGGGGGGCGTGAGTACTTATGGCTACACCTTC.

CDR3 in amino acids: CSADLAGVYEQYF. Written as DNA, the CDR3 is TGCAGTGCTGACCTAGCGGGAGTCTACGAGCAGTACTTC. The chain links TRBV20-1 to TRBJ2-7; 10 bases align to TRBD2. CDR3 size: 13 residues. V lost 5 bases to trimming and J lost 3 bases; unmatched junction nucleotides: 4. Germline V gives CDR1 DFQATT, CDR2 SNEGSKA (reference sequence).

The chain combines TRBV29-1 with TRBJ2-7, with TRBD1 matching over 9 bases. Germline CDR1 is SQVTM and CDR2 is ANQGSEA. With 3 bases clipped from V and 0 bases from J, the junction kept 6 bases outside the gene matches. This CDR3 comprises 15 residues. CDR3 residues: CSVEGTGRASYEQYF. The CDR3 region has the DNA TGCAGCGTTGAGGGGACAGGGCGGGCCTCCTACGAGCAGTACTTC.

The rearrangement joins TRBV5-6 to TRBJ1-6; 7 nucleotides match TRBD1. This CDR3 has 14 amino acids. Germline-derived CDR1 and CDR2 are SGHDT and YYEEEE. Trimming at V came to 4 bases and at J to 7 bases, leaving 5 bases not matched to a gene. CDR3 coding DNA: TGTGCCAGCAGCCGAGGGACAGAAAATTCACCCCTCCACTTT. Encoded protein: CASSRGTENSPLHF.